This is a list of T cell receptor beta chains from one sample in a study of long-term antiretroviral therapy in people with HIV. Generated by immunoSEQ multiplex PCR, the TCRdb table keeps only in-frame clones and is missing some. The table lists about 20,000 clones, approximately 72% of them singletons. The sample consisted of unsorted PBMCs, taken 0.3 years after starting antiretroviral therapy. These receptors were collected from a woman aged 45-65 years with HIV. Each CDR3 is given with its conserved first and last residue. A D gene is named only where the DNA matches it firmly.

V	J	length	D	CDR3
TRBV5-1	TRBJ2-2	13	NA	CASSFDFTGELFF
TRBV11-3	TRBJ1-1	15	NA	CASSLSRGGATEAFF
TRBV18	TRBJ2-7	12	NA	CASSPGSREQYF
TRBV5-1	TRBJ1-4	15	NA	CASRNTVLKNEKLFF
TRBV7-9	TRBJ2-7	16	NA	CASSLDPRQPTYEQYF
TRBV7-9	TRBJ2-1	14	NA	CASSLVRQGTEQFF
TRBV12-5	TRBJ2-1	16	NA	CASGGGTVSSYNEQFF
TRBV27	TRBJ2-2	14	NA	CASSFRGRTGELFF
TRBV7-8	TRBJ2-6	18	NA	CASSLGAGATSGANVLTF
TRBV18	TRBJ1-1	14	NA	CASSLTDQNTEAFF
TRBV6-1	TRBJ1-4	15	NA	CASSVGPGRGEKLFF
TRBV10-2	TRBJ2-1	15	TRBD1	CASSLTGGAYNEQFF
TRBV7-9	TRBJ2-2	12	NA	CASTTGPGELFF
TRBV7-3	TRBJ2-1	13	NA	CASSLGQYNEQFF
TRBV19	TRBJ1-1	15	TRBD1	CASSIAAGGVTEAFF
TRBV7-9	TRBJ2-5	16	NA	CASSLGRALTQETQYF
TRBV7-2	TRBJ1-1	14	TRBD1	CASSSRDRGLEAFF
TRBV29-1	TRBJ1-1	16	NA	CSVFSGQPGKNTEAFF
TRBV7-9	TRBJ1-1	14	NA	CASSLEGLNTEAFF
TRBV7-9	TRBJ1-2	14	NA	CASSLPLYRDGYTF
TRBV7-9	TRBJ2-7	12	NA	CASSLSGVEQYF
TRBV15	TRBJ1-5	15	NA	CATSSTHRANQPQHF
TRBV2	TRBJ2-1	14	NA	CASKTPPSYNEQFF
TRBV11-2	TRBJ2-5	14	NA	CASSLKTGGETQYF
TRBV27	TRBJ2-5	15	TRBD2	CASSLWGTSRETQYF
TRBV7-2	TRBJ2-5	16	TRBD2	CASSLYTSGGQETQYF
TRBV4-1	TRBJ1-5	14	NA	CASSQDRVNQPQHF
TRBV2	TRBJ1-6	15	NA	CASSDIDVSTRPLHF
TRBV29-1	TRBJ1-1	13	TRBD1	CSVAQGEYSEAFF
TRBV4-1	TRBJ2-5	15	TRBD1	CASSQAGQGWETQYF
TRBV6-1	TRBJ1-5	15	TRBD1	CASSEMRLQGEPQHF
TRBV6-5	TRBJ2-1	11	NA	CASKSTREQFF
TRBV7-9	TRBJ1-2	15	NA	CASSLAQGRIYGYTF
TRBV5-6	TRBJ2-3	17	TRBD2	CASSLAASGGVTDTQYF
TRBV29-1	TRBJ1-1	12	NA	CSVEVRGTEAFF
TRBV5-1	TRBJ1-2	14	TRBD1	CASTPLQGSYGYTF
TRBV2	TRBJ1-4	15	NA	CASRLQDPTSEKLFF
TRBV12-5	TRBJ1-3	16	NA	CASGLVPLAGGNTIYF
TRBV5-1	TRBJ1-4	15	NA	CASSLFSRQGEKLFF
TRBV7-9	TRBJ2-3	12	NA	CASIRVTDTQYF
TRBV4-1	TRBJ1-4	16	TRBD1	CASSQVETGYYEKLFF
TRBV30	TRBJ2-1	13	NA	CAWSVSLGNEQFF
TRBV2	TRBJ1-2	15	TRBD1	CASSSLAGGIYGYTF
TRBV2	TRBJ1-1	14	NA	CASSVLGANTEAFF
TRBV7-2	TRBJ2-4	14	TRBD1	CASSPRDRVGIQYF
TRBV28	TRBJ1-6	16	TRBD1	CASSTYTGGDNSPLHF
TRBV19	TRBJ2-2	15	TRBD2	CASCSGGAGTGELFF
TRBV7-2	TRBJ1-6	16	TRBD1	CASSLYATGVNSPLHF